This T cell receptor beta chain was obtained from a study of blood T cell repertoires in COVID-19. Study-level background: Whether acute or convalescent, the COVID-19 samples came from the United States, Italy and Spain. Sample material is recorded as cDNA or gDNA derived from T cells, B-cell-depleted T cells, or PBMCs.

Some clones are missing from TCRdb's copy, which holds only in-frame ones; the method was immunoSEQ multiplex PCR. Among about 200,000 clones listed, approximately 81% were seen once. Source material: peripheral blood. The clonotype originates from a woman over 75 with acute or convalescent COVID-19.

The CDR3 protein is CASSPTSGRNYEQYF. In DNA, the CDR3 is TGTGCCAGTAGCCCTACTAGCGGGAGGAACTACGAGCAGTACTTC. V is TRBV19 and J is TRBJ2-7; 12 bases fit TRBD2. CDR3 size: 15 residues. Germline V lookup: CDR1 LNHDA, CDR2 SQIVND (reference sequence). V was clipped by 6 bases and J by 3 bases; unmatched bases: 6.